The TCR beta chain described here comes from a study of early T cells in non-severe SARS-CoV-2 infection. Study at large: Bulk RNA taken from unsorted whole blood was sequenced, leaving chains unpaired.

TCRdb used MiXCR to reprocess the 5' RACE reads, holding one entry per CDR3 protein. The table shows approximately 88,000 distinct CDR3 sequences, with roughly 13% occurring only once. This clonotype was counted only a few times. CDR3 size: 14 residues. Germline CDR1 SGHRS, CDR2 YFSETQ. The germline V and J ends were trimmed by 3 bases and 7 bases, with 14 bases remaining between them. This clonotype was obtained from an adult who was a healthcare worker with PCR-confirmed SARS-CoV-2 infection or an uninfected control (not recorded which). The chain joins TRBV5-1 to TRBJ2-1; possible D gene TRBD2, 7 bases. Sequencing used whole blood. CDR3 sequence (DNA): TGCGCCAGCAGCTGGTCAGGGGAGGGGAATGAGCAGTTCTTC. This codes for CASSWSGEGNEQFF.